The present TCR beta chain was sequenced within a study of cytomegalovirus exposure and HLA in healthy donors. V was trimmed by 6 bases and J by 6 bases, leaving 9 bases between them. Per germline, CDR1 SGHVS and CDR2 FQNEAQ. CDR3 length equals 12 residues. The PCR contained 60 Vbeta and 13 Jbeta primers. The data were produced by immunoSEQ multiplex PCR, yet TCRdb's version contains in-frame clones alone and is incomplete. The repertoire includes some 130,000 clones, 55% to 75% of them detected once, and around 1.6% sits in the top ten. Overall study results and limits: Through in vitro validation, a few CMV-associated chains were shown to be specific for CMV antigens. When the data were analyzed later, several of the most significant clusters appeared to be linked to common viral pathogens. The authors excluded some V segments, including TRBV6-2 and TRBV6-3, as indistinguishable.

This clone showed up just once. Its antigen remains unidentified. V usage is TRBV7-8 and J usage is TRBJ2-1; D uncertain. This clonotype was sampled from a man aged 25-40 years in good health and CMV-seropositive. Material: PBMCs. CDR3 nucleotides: TGTGCCAGCAGTTGGGCTGGCAATGAGCAGTTCTTC. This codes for CASSWAGNEQFF.